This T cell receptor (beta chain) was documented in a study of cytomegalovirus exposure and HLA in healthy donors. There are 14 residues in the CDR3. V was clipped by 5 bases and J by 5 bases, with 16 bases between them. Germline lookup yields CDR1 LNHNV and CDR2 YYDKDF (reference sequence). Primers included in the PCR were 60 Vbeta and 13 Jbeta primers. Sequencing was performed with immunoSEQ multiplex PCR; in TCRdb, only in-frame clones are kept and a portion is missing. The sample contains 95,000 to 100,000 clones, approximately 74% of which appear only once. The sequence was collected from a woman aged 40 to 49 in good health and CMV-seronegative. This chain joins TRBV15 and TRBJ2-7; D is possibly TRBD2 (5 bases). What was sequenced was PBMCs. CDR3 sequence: CATSVRADWHEQYF. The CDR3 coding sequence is TGTGCCACCAGCGTGAGGGCAGACTGGCACGAGCAGTACTTC. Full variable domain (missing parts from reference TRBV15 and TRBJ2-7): DAMVIQNPRYQVTQFGKPVTLSCSQTLNHNVMYWYQQKSSQAPKLLFHYYDKDFNNEADTPDNFQSRRPNTSFCFLDIRSPGLGDTAMYLCATSVRADWHEQYFGPGTRLTVT.